A single TCR beta chain is shown here with its context. Its specificity is not known. The authors ran a second PCR of roughly 6 to 12 cycles using a sample-barcoded 5' primer and a J-beta primer mix. Through a template-switch adaptor with 12 random nucleotides, each cDNA molecule received a tag. TCRdb redid the calling of the 5' RACE reads with MiXCR, one entry per CDR3 protein. The sample has about a million distinct CDR3 sequences; roughly 52% are singletons. This sample is part of a study of blood T cells in healthy people across ages. The authors isolated at least 6 million PBMCs per sample. V lost 0 bases and J lost 8; bases outside the gene matches: 7. Germline CDR1 reads LGHNA; CDR2 reads YNFKEQ. The CDR3 has 16 residues. General study findings and limits: Getting older went along with TCR beta diversity per million T cells dropping roughly linearly.

The TCR sequence derives from a man aged 25-40 years in good health. The chain uses TRBV4-2 and TRBJ2-1, with TRBD2 identical over 10 bases. The sample taken for sequencing was blood. CDR3 protein: CASSQEASGGAYEQFF. CDR3 in DNA: TGTGCCAGCAGCCAAGAAGCGAGCGGGGGGGCATATGAGCAGTTCTTC.